Shown below are 22 T cell receptor beta chains from a single sample sequenced in a study of shared clonotypes between healthy human individuals. Sequencing was performed with immunoSEQ multiplex PCR; in TCRdb, only in-frame clones are kept and a portion is missing. The sample has 2 million to 3 million clones; more than 90% are singletons. Sequenced sample: naive CD4+ T cells sorted from blood. The sample's subset: CD45RA+ positively selected. Receptor source: a man between 18 and 29 years old in good health.

This clone was recorded once. The chain combines TRBV9 with TRBJ2-3, with D perhaps matching TRBD1 (5 bases). CDR3 size: 15 residues. V lost 4 bases and J 3 bases, leaving 15 bases between the germline ends. The germline V gene has CDR1 SGDLS and CDR2 YYNGEE. This CDR3 is CASSTASDRTDTQYF. CDR3 in DNA: TGTGCCAGCAGCACAGCCTCCGACAGAACAGATACGCAGTATTTT.

The DNA of the CDR3 is TGCGCCAGCAGCTTGGCCGTGGCTTCCGCCGAGCAGTACTTC. As protein: CASSLAVASAEQYF. The chain is built from TRBV5-1 and TRBJ2-7; D gene unclear. CDR1 SGHRS and CDR2 YFSETQ come from the germline V gene. This CDR3 spans 14 amino acids. The V and J ends lost 0 bases and 6 bases respectively, with 13 bases between them.

J is TRBJ2-7 and V is TRBV30; the match to TRBD2 covers 7 bases. Germline V gene sequence: CDR1 GTSNPN, CDR2 SVGIG (reference sequence). Trimming cost V 0 bases and J 0 bases; bases outside gene matches: 5. The CDR3 sequence is 15 residues long. DNA for the CDR3: TGTGCCTGGAGTGTGGGAGGGAAAATCTCCTACGAGCAGTACTTC. It encodes CAWSVGGKISYEQYF.

The rearrangement joins TRBV29-1 to TRBJ1-3; 7 bases match TRBD1. Per germline, CDR1 SQVTM and CDR2 ANQGSEA. V dropped 5 bases and J dropped 0; count of bases not matched to a gene: 4. There are 14 residues in the CDR3. CDR3 nucleotide sequence: TGCAGCGTTTGGACAGGAGGCTCTGGAAACACCATATATTTT. Amino acid sequence: CSVWTGGSGNTIYF.

This clone came up once. The CDR3 nucleotides are TGCGCCAGCAGCGAAACAAGGGGAGGTATGGAGGGCACCTTC. Translated, it gives CASSETRGGMEGTF. The chain is built from TRBV5-1 and TRBJ1-2; D might be TRBD1 (5 bases). The CDR3 loop spans 14 amino acids. The V and J ends lost 4 bases and 13 bases respectively, with 23 bases between them. CDR1 and CDR2 from the germline V gene are SGHRS and YFSETQ. Filled out from reference TRBV5-1 and TRBJ1-2, the complete variable domain reads KAGVTQTPRYLIKTRGQQVTLSCSPISGHRSVSWYQQTPGQGLQFLFEYFSETQRNKGNFPGRFSGRQFSNSRSEMNVSTLELGDSALYLCASSETRGGMEGTFGSGTRLTVV.

The chain uses TRBV11-2 and TRBJ1-2, with D perhaps TRBD1 (5 bases). The germline gives CDR1 SGHAT, CDR2 FQNNGV. V shed 6 bases and J shed 3 bases, with 8 bases lying between them. The CDR3 totals 12 residues. The CDR3, as DNA: TGTGCCAGCAGGGGGGATCACTATGGCTACACCTTC. Translated, it gives CASRGDHYGYTF.

The chain links TRBV7-9 to TRBJ2-7; D possibly matches TRBD1 or TRBD2 (7 bases each). This CDR3 contains 14 residues. The V gene's germline CDR1 is SEHNR and CDR2 FQNEAQ (reference sequence). The V and J ends lost 5 bases and 5 bases respectively, with 16 bases between them. This chain's CDR3 is CASSQGEGGDEQYF. The CDR3 DNA reads as TGTGCCAGCAGCCAGGGGGAGGGGGGCGACGAGCAGTACTTC. Supplemented by reference TRBV7-9 and TRBJ2-7, the full variable domain reads DTGVSQNPRHKITKRGQNVTFRCDPISEHNRLYWYRQTLGQGPEFLTYFQNEAQLEKSRLLSDRFSAERPKGSFSTLEIQRTEQGDSAMYLCASSQGEGGDEQYFGPGTRLTVT.

This clone was counted only a few times. The CDR3 reads CASSQEWGDTEAFF. CDR3 nucleotides: TGCGCCAGCAGCCAAGAATGGGGGGACACTGAAGCTTTCTTT. The V gene is TRBV4-1, the J gene TRBJ1-1; D may be TRBD1 (5 bases). The CDR3 extends over 14 amino acids. Germline CDR1 and CDR2: MGHRA and YSYEKL. V lost 0 bases, J lost 3 bases, and 8 bases lay in between.

The chain employs TRBV28 and TRBJ2-5, with 9 bases matching TRBD2. The CDR3 spans 15 residues. The V segment lost 5 bases and the J segment 4 bases; nucleotides outside the gene matches: 8. Germline lookup yields CDR1 MDHEN and CDR2 SYDVKM. For the CDR3, the DNA is TGTGCCAGCAGTGCCGCGGGGGGGCCCGGAGAGACCCAGTACTTC. Translating it yields CASSAAGGPGETQYF.

A few counts support this clone. The rearrangement joins TRBV6-1 to TRBJ1-6; D not certain. This CDR3 contains 16 residues. The V and J ends lost 2 bases and 6 bases respectively, with 14 bases between them. Germline V gene lookup returns CDR1 MNHNS and CDR2 SASEGT. The CDR3 bases are TGTGCCAGCAGTGAACGCCAGACGGGGTCTAATTCACCCCTCCACTTT. It translates to CASSERQTGSNSPLHF.

The chain couples TRBV7-9 to TRBJ2-7; 10 nucleotides agree with TRBD1. This CDR3 has 14 amino acids. The V and J ends lost 5 bases and 7 bases, in that order; junction bases with no gene match: 8. Germline V gene lookup returns CDR1 SEHNR and CDR2 FQNEAQ (reference sequence). The CDR3 sequence: CASSPGTGVREQYF. CDR3 sequence (DNA): TGTGCCAGCAGCCCCGGGACAGGGGTTCGTGAGCAGTACTTC.

The genes are TRBV18 and TRBJ2-7; no reliable D call. The ends were cut back, 2 bases at V and 3 bases at J, with 14 bases in the middle. Per germline, CDR1 KGHSH and CDR2 LQKENI. This CDR3 comprises 15 residues. The CDR3: CASSPFLDSGYEQYF. The CDR3 nucleotides are TGTGCCAGCTCACCATTCCTCGACTCTGGCTACGAGCAGTACTTC. The full variable domain, with the rest looked up from reference TRBV18 and TRBJ2-7, is NAGVMQNPRHLVRRRGQEARLRCSPMKGHSHVYWYRQLPEEGLKFMVYLQKENIIDESGMPKERFSAEFPKEGPSILRIQQVVRGDSAAYFCASSPFLDSGYEQYFGPGTRLTVT.

CDR3 region: CASSLGTSGMGTGDTQYF. In nucleotides, the CDR3 is TGTGCCAGCAGCTTGGGGACTAGCGGGATGGGTACGGGAGATACGCAGTATTTT. The chain combines TRBV7-8 with TRBJ2-3, with TRBD2 matching 13 bases. V trimming: 3 bases; J trimming: 5 bases; junction bases outside the gene matches: 11. The germline gives CDR1 SGHVS, CDR2 FQNEAQ. The CDR3 totals 18 residues.

This clone appeared a few times. V usage is TRBV30 and J usage is TRBJ1-1; 7 nucleotides match TRBD1. After removal of 0 bases from V and 1 base from J, the junction contained 5 bases not matched to a gene. The CDR3 has 15 amino acids. Per the germline V gene, CDR1 is GTSNPN and CDR2 is SVGIG (reference sequence). CDR3 residues: CAWSVTGDTNTEAFF. CDR3 DNA: TGTGCCTGGAGTGTTACAGGGGACACGAACACTGAAGCTTTCTTT.

The rearrangement uses TRBV10-3 and TRBJ2-2; D possibly matches TRBD1 or TRBD2 (5 bases each). This CDR3 region has 14 residues. From germline, CDR1 is ENHRY and CDR2 SYGVKD. Trimming stripped 6 bases from V and 4 bases from J, with 12 bases between. Written as DNA, the CDR3 is TGTGCCATCAGGGGACCCGCGGTCACCGGGGAGCTGTTTTTT. It translates to CAIRGPAVTGELFF.

The CDR3 DNA sequence: TGCGCCAGCAGCTTGGATTCCGGCAGTCCGAGCGGAGCTTTCTTT. The encoded protein is CASSLDSGSPSGAFF. The rearrangement links TRBV5-1 to TRBJ1-1; no clear D. CDR3 size: 15 residues. In germline, CDR1 is SGHRS, CDR2 YFSETQ. The ends were cut back, 0 bases at V and 10 bases at J, with 19 bases in the middle.

The chain is built from TRBV5-4 and TRBJ2-5; D possibly matches TRBD1 or TRBD2 (5 bases each). This CDR3 is built from 19 residues. Trimming took 3 bases from V and 1 from J, leaving 25 bases between them. Germline CDR1 is SGHNT and CDR2 is YYREEE (reference sequence). The CDR3 DNA reads as TGTGCCAGCAGCTCGCGCTTCGGGGCGAAGAACGAATTCCAAGAGACCCAGTACTTC. Translation gives CASSSRFGAKNEFQETQYF.

This CDR3 is CASRGQGTSSYEQYF. DNA for the CDR3: TGTGCCAGCAGGGGACAGGGGACGAGTTCCTACGAGCAGTACTTC. This chain uses TRBV6-5 with TRBJ2-7, with 10 bases lining up with TRBD1. J was trimmed by 1 base and V by 6 bases; bases with no gene match: 6. This CDR3 has 15 residues. Per the germline V gene, CDR1 is MNHEY and CDR2 is SVGAGI.

The chain joins TRBV5-4 to TRBJ2-7, with 11 bases that match TRBD2. V shed 4 bases and J 0 bases; nucleotides not matched to a gene: 6. The CDR3 has 16 residues. Germline CDR1 SGHNT, CDR2 YYREEE (reference sequence). CDR3 sequence reads: CASSPRLAGSSYEQYF. The CDR3 nucleotides are TGTGCCAGCAGCCCCAGACTAGCGGGGAGCTCCTACGAGCAGTACTTC.

This clone was picked up a small number of times. The chain combines TRBV2 with TRBJ2-2, with 9 bases that match TRBD2. Germline V gene lookup returns CDR1 SNHLY and CDR2 FYNNEI. V was pared by 7 bases and J by 9 bases, with 3 bases of the junction left unmatched. The CDR3 extends over 12 amino acids. The CDR3 is CASMAGGRELFF. The CDR3 region has the DNA TGTGCCAGCATGGCGGGGGGGAGGGAGCTGTTTTTT.

V is TRBV25-1 and J is TRBJ2-5; D is perhaps TRBD2 (6 bases). Germline values: CDR1 MGHDK, CDR2 SYGVNS. V gave up 6 bases and J gave up 4 bases, with 18 bases separating them. This CDR3 comprises 15 residues. CDR3 sequence reads: CASSPVETSIETQYF. CDR3 DNA sequence: TGTGCCAGCAGCCCAGTTGAGACTAGTATAGAGACCCAGTACTTC.

This chain links TRBV14 with TRBJ2-7, with D possibly TRBD1 on 6 matching bases. With 6 bases removed from V and 6 bases from J, the gap between germline ends came to 15 bases. This CDR3 comprises 13 residues. The germline gives CDR1 SGHDN, CDR2 FVKESK. CDR3 protein: CASRSQGSGEQYF. The CDR3 region has the DNA TGTGCCAGCAGATCTCAGGGGAGCGGCGAGCAGTACTTC.